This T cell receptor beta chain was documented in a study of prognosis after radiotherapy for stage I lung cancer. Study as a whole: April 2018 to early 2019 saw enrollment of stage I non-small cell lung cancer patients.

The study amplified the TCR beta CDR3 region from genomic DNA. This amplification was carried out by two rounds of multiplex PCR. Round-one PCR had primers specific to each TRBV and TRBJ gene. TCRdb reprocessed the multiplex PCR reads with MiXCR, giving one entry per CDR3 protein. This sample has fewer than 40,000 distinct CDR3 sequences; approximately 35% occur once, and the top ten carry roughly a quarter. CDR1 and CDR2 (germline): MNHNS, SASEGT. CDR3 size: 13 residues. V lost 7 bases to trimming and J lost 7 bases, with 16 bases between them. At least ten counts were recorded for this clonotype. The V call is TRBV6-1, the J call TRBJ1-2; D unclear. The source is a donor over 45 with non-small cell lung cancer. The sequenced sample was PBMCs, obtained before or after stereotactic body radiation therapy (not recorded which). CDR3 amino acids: CASNREGLGGYTF. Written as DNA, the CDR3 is TGTGCCAGCAACCGGGAAGGGCTTGGTGGCTACACCTTC.